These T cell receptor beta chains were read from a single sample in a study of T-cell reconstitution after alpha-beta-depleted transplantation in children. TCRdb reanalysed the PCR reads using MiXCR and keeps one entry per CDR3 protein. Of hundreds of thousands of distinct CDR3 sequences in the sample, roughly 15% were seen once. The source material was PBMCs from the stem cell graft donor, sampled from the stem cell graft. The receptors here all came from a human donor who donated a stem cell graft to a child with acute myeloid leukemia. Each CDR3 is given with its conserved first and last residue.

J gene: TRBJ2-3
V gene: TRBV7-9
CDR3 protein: CASSLYTGRTDTQYF

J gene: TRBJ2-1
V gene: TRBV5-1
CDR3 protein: CASSLGDRGGYLGSYNEQFF

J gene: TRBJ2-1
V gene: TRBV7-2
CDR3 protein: CASSLSGTSLNNEQFF

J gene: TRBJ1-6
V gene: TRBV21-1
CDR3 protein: CASRPLSSEVGPLHF

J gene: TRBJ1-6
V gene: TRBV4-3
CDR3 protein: CASSHLRTGGSPLHF

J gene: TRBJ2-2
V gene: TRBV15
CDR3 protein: CATSRDWGGPLSAGELFF

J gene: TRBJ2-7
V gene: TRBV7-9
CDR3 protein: CASTRTGLKNEQYF

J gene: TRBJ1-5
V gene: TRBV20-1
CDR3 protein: CSAREANSNQPQHF

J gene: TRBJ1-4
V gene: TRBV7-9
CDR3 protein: CASRGQGNEKLFF

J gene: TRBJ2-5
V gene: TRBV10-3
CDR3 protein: CAISETSTQYF

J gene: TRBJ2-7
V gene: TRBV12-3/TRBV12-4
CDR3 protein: CASSLSGTEIYEQYF

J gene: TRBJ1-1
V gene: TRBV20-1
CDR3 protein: CSARDSGRTEAFF

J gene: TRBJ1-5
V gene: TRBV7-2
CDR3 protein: CASSLRQGGQPQHF

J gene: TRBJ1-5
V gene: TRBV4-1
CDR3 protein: CASSQGIPSIGQPQHF

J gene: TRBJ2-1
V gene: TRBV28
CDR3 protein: CASSRERREQFF

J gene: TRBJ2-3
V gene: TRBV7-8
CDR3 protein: CASSLARRMGRNTQYF

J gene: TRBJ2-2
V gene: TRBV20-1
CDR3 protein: CSARDRVRYTGELFF

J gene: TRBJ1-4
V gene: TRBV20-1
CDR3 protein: CSARPPRGANEKLFF

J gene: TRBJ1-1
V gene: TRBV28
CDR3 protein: CASSFRTLGRTEAFF

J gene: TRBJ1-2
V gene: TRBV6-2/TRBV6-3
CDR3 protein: CASSPKKVYGYTF

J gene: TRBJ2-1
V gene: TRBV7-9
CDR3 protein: CASSLGESVHEQFF

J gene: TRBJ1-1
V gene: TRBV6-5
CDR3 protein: CASSYSAMNTEAFF

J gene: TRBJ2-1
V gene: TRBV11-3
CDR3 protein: CASSSGQGSHNEQFF

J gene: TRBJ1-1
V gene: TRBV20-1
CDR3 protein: CSTRETKNTEAFF

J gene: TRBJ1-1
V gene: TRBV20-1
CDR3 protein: CSASQFGQGTENLNTEAFF

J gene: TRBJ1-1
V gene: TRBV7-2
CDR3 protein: CASSLVGQLNTEAFF

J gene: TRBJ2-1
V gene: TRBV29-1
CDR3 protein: CSVCRDGSYNEQFF

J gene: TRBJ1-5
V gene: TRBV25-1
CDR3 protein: CASSEAGIGQPQHF

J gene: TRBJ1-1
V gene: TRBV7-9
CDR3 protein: CASTFPPGTEAFF

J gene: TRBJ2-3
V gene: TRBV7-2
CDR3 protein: CASSLTTTPTDTQYF

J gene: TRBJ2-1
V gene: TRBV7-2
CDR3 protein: CASSSSVGTPYNEQFF

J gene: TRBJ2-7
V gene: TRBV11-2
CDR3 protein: CASSLPGQGENEAAEQYF

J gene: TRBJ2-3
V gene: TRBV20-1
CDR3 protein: CSARSPLFRGDTQYF

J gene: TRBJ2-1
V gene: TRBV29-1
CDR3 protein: CSVEGGRNEQFF

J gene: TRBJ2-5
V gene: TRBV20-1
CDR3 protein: CSASGTSGRGTQYF

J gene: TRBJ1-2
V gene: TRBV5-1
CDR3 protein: CASSFDYGRRNYGYTF

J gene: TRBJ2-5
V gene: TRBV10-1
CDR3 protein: CASSESLAGGRETQYF